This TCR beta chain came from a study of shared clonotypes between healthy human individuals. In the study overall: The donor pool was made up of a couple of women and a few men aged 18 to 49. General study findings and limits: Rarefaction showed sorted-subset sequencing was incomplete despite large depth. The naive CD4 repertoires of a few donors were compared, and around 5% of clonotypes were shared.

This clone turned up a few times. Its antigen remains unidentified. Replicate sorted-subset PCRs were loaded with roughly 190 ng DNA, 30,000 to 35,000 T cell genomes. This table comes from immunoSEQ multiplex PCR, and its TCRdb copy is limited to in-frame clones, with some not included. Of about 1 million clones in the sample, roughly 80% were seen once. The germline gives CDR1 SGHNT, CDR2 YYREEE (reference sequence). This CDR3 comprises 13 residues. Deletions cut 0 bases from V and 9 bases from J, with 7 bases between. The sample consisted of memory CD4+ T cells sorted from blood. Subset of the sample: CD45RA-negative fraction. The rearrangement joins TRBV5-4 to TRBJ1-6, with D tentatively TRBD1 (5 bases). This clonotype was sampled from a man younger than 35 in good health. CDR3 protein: CASSLETGSPLHF. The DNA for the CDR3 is TGTGCCAGCAGCTTGGAAACAGGTTCACCCCTCCACTTT.